This T cell receptor beta chain was identified in a study of blood T cell repertoires in COVID-19. Whole-study context: From T cells, B-cell-depleted T cells, or PBMCs came the material, which was cDNA or gDNA.

J was trimmed by 7 bases and V by 7 bases; bases with no gene match: 6. This CDR3 region has 13 residues. Clinical history as reported by participants underpinned cohort assignment. Methods used by the authors: Amplification with reference gene primers provided the estimates of nucleated cell counts. Repertoires were generated with immunoSEQ multiplex PCR, while TCRdb's copy carries only in-frame clones and drops some. V and J calls and clone size are given by that table; D and trimming were obtained from the DNA. The sample has more than 110,000 clones, 84% seen once. The chain combines TRBV12-3 or TRBV12-4 with TRBJ2-3, with 9 nucleotides matching TRBD2. The sequencing input was PBMCs or T cells enriched from blood (not recorded which). The sequence was collected from a man aged 35-49 years with acute COVID-19. CDR3: CASIAGGRNTQYF. DNA of the CDR3: TGTGCCAGCATCGCGGGAGGGCGGAATACGCAGTATTTT.